The clone carrying this T cell receptor (beta chain) occurred many times. Its target is not known. This beta chain is an unintended read in a library built for alpha chains; its size means little. Time point described: sample taken at primary tumor resection. The CDR3 has 18 amino acids. V shed 4 bases, J shed 1 base, and the junction held 11 bases outside the gene matches. Germline CDR1 is SGHRS and CDR2 is YFSETQ. This sample is drawn from a study of spatial heterogeneity in lung cancer. TCRdb re-called the 5' RACE reads with MiXCR, one entry per CDR3 protein. The sample includes some 16,000 distinct CDR3 sequences, roughly 7.1% of them seen just once. Study-level results: The study found that expanded intratumoral alpha and beta TCR counts tracked tumor mutation counts.

This chain joins TRBV5-1 and TRBJ2-6, with 7 bases that match TRBD1. Specimen: lung tumor tissue, collected at surgery. This TCR derives from a female donor with early-stage non-small cell lung cancer. The CDR3 DNA is TGCGCCAGCAGCCCATACGGGACAGTTACTTCTGGGGCCAACGTCCTGACTTTC. Protein product: CASSPYGTVTSGANVLTF.